Listed below are T cell receptor beta chains from one sample, sequenced in a study of beta chain features in type 1 diabetes. Only in-frame clones appear in the TCRdb table, and some are missing; sequencing was by immunoSEQ multiplex PCR. The sample contains more than 300,000 clones, 10% to 15% of which appear only once. Material for sequencing was naive CD4+ T cells from blood. Receptors were obtained from a woman younger than 30 with type 1 diabetes. Each CDR3 is given with its conserved first and last residue. A D gene is named only where the DNA matches it firmly. Expanded clones are given a class, and other clones once, few, many or no size at all.

j_call,d_call,clone_size,v_call,cdr3_nt,cdr3_aa
TRBJ2-7,TRBD2,few,TRBV25-1,TGTGCCAGCAGACCCCAGGGACTAGCGGGAGGCGAGCAGTACTTC,CASRPQGLAGGEQYF
TRBJ1-1,TRBD1,-,TRBV18,TGTGCCAGCTCACCCGGCAGGGGGTCCACTGAAGCTTTCTTT,CASSPGRGSTEAFF
TRBJ2-7,TRBD1,-,TRBV30,TGTGCCTGGAGCGGTAGAGGGACAGGGAGATACGAGCAGTACTTC,CAWSGRGTGRYEQYF
TRBJ2-1,-,few,TRBV14,TGTGCCAGCAGCCTCCCTCTCTCGCGGGAGCAGTTCTTC,CASSLPLSREQFF
TRBJ1-4,TRBD1,few,TRBV7-8,TGTGCCAGCAGCTTCGACAGGGGGCAAGATGAAAAACTGTTTTTT,CASSFDRGQDEKLFF
TRBJ2-3,-,few,TRBV11-2,TGTGCCAGCAGCTTAGAGAGCGCTCGCACGCAGTATTTT,CASSLESARTQYF
TRBJ2-1,-,few,TRBV29-1,TGCAGCGTTGGAAGGAGGACAGACAATGAGCAGTTCTTC,CSVGRRTDNEQFF
TRBJ2-1,TRBD2,-,TRBV15,TGTGCCACCCGTCTAGCGGGGTCATCAACGTACAATGAGCAGTTCTTC,CATRLAGSSTYNEQFF
TRBJ1-1,-,-,TRBV7-9,TGTGCCAGCAGCTTAGGCCCAGGTTCGAACACTGAAGCTTTCTTT,CASSLGPGSNTEAFF
TRBJ2-2,TRBD1,few,TRBV29-1,TGCAGCGTTGGGACAGGACTTTCCGGGGAGCTGTTTTTT,CSVGTGLSGELFF
TRBJ2-5,-,-,TRBV7-3,TGTGCCAGCAGCGCCAGGGGGGAAGAGACCCAGTACTTC,CASSARGEETQYF
TRBJ1-2,-,-,TRBV25-1,TGTGCCAGCAGTGTCGGAGGGGCGAAGCTTAACTATGGCTACACCTTC,CASSVGGAKLNYGYTF
TRBJ2-7,-,few,TRBV6-6,TGTGCCAGCAGTCCCTGGGAGAGTTACGAGCAGTACTTC,CASSPWESYEQYF
TRBJ2-4,TRBD2,-,TRBV23-1,TGCGCCAGCACGAGCGGGGGCTCGAACATTCAGTACTTC,CASTSGGSNIQYF
TRBJ2-7,-,few,TRBV5-1,TGCGCCAGCAGCGAGACAGGCCTCAGCTCCTACGAGCAGTACTTC,CASSETGLSSYEQYF
TRBJ2-1,TRBD2,few,TRBV10-3,TGTGCCATCAGTTCTAGCGGGGCCTCCTCCTACAATGAGCAGTTCTTC,CAISSSGASSYNEQFF
TRBJ1-2,-,-,TRBV25-1,TGTGCCAGCAATAACCCTACGAATGGCTACACCTTC,CASNNPTNGYTF
TRBJ2-2,-,-,TRBV7-3,TGTGCCAGCAGGAGAGATTACGGGGTAGCCGGGGAGCTGTTTTTT,CASRRDYGVAGELFF
TRBJ2-5,-,few,TRBV5-1,TGCGCCAGCGGAGGAGCCCAAGAGACCCAGTACTTC,CASGGAQETQYF
TRBJ1-2,-,-,TRBV5-4,TGTGCCAGCGGGCTATCCTATGGCTACACCTTC,CASGLSYGYTF
TRBJ1-2,-,few,TRBV29-1,TGCAGCGCTAGGGGATCTACCTATGGCTACACCTTC,CSARGSTYGYTF
TRBJ2-3,-,-,TRBV11-2,TGTGCCAGCAGCCACACAGATACGCAGTATTTT,CASSHTDTQYF
TRBJ1-1,-,few,TRBV27,TGTGCCAGCAGTTTAGGATTGAGCCAGGGAACTGAAGCTTTCTTT,CASSLGLSQGTEAFF
TRBJ2-7,TRBD1,-,TRBV4-1,TGCGCCAGCAGCCAAGGATGGGACAGGGGTTACGAGCAGTACTTC,CASSQGWDRGYEQYF
TRBJ1-1,-,-,TRBV4-3,TGCGCCAGCAGCCAAGATCACGGCAGGGTATTCACTGAAGCTTTCTTT,CASSQDHGRVFTEAFF
TRBJ2-2,TRBD2,few,TRBV7-9,TGTGCCAGCAGCCCCGGGACTAGCGGGTCCACCGGGGAGCTGTTTTTT,CASSPGTSGSTGELFF
TRBJ2-1,TRBD1,few,TRBV2,TGTGCCAGCAGTGACGGACAGGCACTTGAGCAGTTCTTC,CASSDGQALEQFF
TRBJ2-3,TRBD2,few,TRBV15,TGTGCCACCAGCAGAGGCGGGAGTACAGATACGCAGTATTTT,CATSRGGSTDTQYF
TRBJ2-5,-,few,TRBV7-2,TGTGCCAGCAGTTCTTACAGTTCACAAGAGACCCAGTACTTC,CASSSYSSQETQYF
TRBJ2-5,-,few,TRBV7-8,TGTGCCAGCAGCTTAGCTTGGCGGGTACGCCAAGAGACCCAGTACTTC,CASSLAWRVRQETQYF
TRBJ1-5,-,few,TRBV28,TGTGCCAGCAGTTTAGCTCTCAGGGTTTCTGGTCAGCCCCAGCATTTT,CASSLALRVSGQPQHF
TRBJ2-2,TRBD1,few,TRBV7-2,TGTGCCAGCAGCCCGAGACAGGGCTCCGGGGAGCTGTTTTTT,CASSPRQGSGELFF